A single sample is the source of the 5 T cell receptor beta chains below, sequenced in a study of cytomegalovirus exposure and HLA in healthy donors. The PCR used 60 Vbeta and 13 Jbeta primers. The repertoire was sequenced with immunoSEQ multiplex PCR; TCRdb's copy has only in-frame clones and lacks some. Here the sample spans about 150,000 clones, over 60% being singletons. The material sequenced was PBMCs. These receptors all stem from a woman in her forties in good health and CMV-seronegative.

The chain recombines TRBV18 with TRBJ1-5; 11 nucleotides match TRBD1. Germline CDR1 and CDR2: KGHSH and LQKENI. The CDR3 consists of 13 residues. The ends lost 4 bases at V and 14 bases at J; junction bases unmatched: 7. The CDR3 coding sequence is TGTGCCAGCTCACGGGACAGGGGGACCAATGAGCATTTT. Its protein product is CASSRDRGTNEHF.

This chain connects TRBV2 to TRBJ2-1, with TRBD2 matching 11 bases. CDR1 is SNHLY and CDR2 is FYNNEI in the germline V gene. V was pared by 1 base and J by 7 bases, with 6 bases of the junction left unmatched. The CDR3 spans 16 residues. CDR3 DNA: TGTGCCAGCAGTGAAGTCGTAGCGGGAGGGGGAAATGAGCAGTTCTTC. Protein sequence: CASSEVVAGGGNEQFF.

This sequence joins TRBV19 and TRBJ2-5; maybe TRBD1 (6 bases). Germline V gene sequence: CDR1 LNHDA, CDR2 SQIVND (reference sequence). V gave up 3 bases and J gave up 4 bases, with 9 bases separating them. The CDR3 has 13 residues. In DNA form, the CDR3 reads TGTGCCAGTAGTATCTCCAGGGGAGAGACCCAGTACTTC. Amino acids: CASSISRGETQYF.

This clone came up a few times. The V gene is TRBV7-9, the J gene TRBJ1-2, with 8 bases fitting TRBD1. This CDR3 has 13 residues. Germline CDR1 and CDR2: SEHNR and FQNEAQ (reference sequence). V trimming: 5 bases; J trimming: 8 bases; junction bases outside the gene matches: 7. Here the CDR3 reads CASSPDRGWGYTF. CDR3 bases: TGTGCCAGCAGCCCCGACAGGGGATGGGGCTACACCTTC.

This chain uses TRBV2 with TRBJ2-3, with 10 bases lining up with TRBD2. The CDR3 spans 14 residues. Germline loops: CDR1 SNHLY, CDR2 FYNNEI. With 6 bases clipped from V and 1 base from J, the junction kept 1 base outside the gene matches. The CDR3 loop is CASSGTSGTDTQYF. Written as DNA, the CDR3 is TGTGCCAGCAGCGGGACTAGCGGCACAGATACGCAGTATTTT.